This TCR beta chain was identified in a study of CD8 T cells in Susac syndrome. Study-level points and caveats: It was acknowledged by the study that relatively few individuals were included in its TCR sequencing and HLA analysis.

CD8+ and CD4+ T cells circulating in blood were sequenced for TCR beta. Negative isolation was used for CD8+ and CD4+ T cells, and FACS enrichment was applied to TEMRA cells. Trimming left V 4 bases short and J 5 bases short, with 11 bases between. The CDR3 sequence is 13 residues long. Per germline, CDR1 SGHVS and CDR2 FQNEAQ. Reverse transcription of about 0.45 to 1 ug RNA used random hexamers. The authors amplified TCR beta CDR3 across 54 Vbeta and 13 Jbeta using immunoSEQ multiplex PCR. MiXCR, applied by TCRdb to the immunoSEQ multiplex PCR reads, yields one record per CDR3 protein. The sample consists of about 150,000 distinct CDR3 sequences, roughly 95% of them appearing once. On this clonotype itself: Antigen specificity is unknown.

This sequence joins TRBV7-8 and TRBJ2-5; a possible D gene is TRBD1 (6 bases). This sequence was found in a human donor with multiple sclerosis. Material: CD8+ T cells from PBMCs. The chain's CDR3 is CASSWDTGETQYF. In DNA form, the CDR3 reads TGTGCCAGCAGCTGGGACACTGGGGAGACCCAGTACTTC.